The clone carrying this T cell receptor (beta chain) was observed at least ten times. No antigen is known for it. The sample belongs to a study of T cell repertoires in cytomegalovirus infection. Across the study: Matching HLA type and CMV infection were both indicated by public TCR beta signatures.

Overall study findings and caveats: Within the response measured ex vivo, HLA-C-restricted CMV-specific TCR beta clonotypes were dominant. Totalled public TCR beta family frequency picked out people who carried CMV plus the relevant HLA.

The junction had 7 bases not matched to a gene; V was cut back by 3 bases and J by 7 bases. This CDR3 is 14 amino acids long. Looked up from germline, CDR1 is SQVTM and CDR2 is ANQGSEA. A single record per CDR3 protein comes from TCRdb applying MiXCR to the reads. The table records roughly 280,000 distinct CDR3 sequences, roughly an eighth of them present only once. The V call is TRBV29-1, the J call TRBJ2-3; 10 bases fit TRBD1. Specimen: PBMCs. The clonotype was recovered from a human donor in good health (CMV status not recorded). Some clones in this sample may be carry-over from other donors' samples. CDR3 DNA sequence: TGCAGCGTTGAGGGGGACAGGGGCGGGAATACGCAGTATTTT. Residues: CSVEGDRGGNTQYF.